This passage covers 8 T cell receptor beta chains from one sample sequenced in a study of immune heterogeneity within non-small cell lung tumors. Multiplex PCR (32 V and 13 J primers) was used to amplify the TCR beta CDR3. Via MiXCR, TCRdb re-called the multiplex PCR reads, giving one row per CDR3 protein. The sample has 30,000 to 40,000 distinct CDR3 sequences; around 30% are singletons. For each sample, template was 600 ng of bulk tumor genomic DNA. Multiple biopsies spaced far apart were taken from each primary tumor during surgery. Patients underwent curative surgery for non-small cell lung cancer (untreated and newly diagnosed). The sequenced material came from lung tumor tissue. The receptors shown here come from a man in his forties or fifties with non-small cell lung cancer.

About this clonotype: Being one base from a much bigger clone, this may be a read error. The rearrangement uses TRBV12-3 or TRBV12-4 and TRBJ1-3; possible D gene TRBD1, 5 bases. Deletions cut 5 bases from V and 3 bases from J, with 17 bases between. This CDR3 is built from 16 residues. CDR3 coding DNA: TGTGCCAGCAGTCCCAATGGACAACACTATGGAAACACCATATATTTT. Translating it yields CASSPNGQHYGNTIYF.

The chain carries TRBV2 and TRBJ2-7; TRBD2 is a possible D gene (6 bases). The V and J ends lost 8 bases and 7 bases respectively, with 21 bases between them. In germline, CDR1 is SNHLY, CDR2 FYNNEI. The CDR3 sequence is 14 residues long. The CDR3 coding sequence is TGTGCCAGCGCAAGGGACTCCAGAGTAGGAGAGCAGTACTTC. This gives the protein CASARDSRVGEQYF.

For this clonotype: It may be a read error: a sequence one base away is much more abundant. The V gene is TRBV5-6, the J gene TRBJ2-1; 9 bases are a match to TRBD2. The germline V gene encodes CDR1 SGHDT and CDR2 YYEEEE. The CDR3 covers 14 residues. This CDR3 is CSSSFGTSFYEQFF. The DNA for the CDR3 is TGTTCCAGCAGCTTCGGGACTAGCTTTTATGAGCAGTTCTTC. Drawing the rest from reference TRBV5-6 and TRBJ2-1, the complete variable domain is DAGVTQSPTHLIKTRGQQVTLRCSPKSGHDTVSWYQQALGQGPQFIFQYYEEEERQRGNFPDRFSGHQFPNYSSELNVNALLLGDSALYLCSSSFGTSFYEQFFGPGTRLTVL.

Regarding this clonotype: Possible read error: a much larger clone is one base away. V usage is TRBV20-1 and J usage is TRBJ2-2; 8 bases line up with TRBD1. Germline CDR1 is DFQATT and CDR2 is SNEGSKA (reference sequence). The CDR3 has 14 amino acids. The CDR3 loop reads CSASRTGRTGEPFF. CDR3 sequence (DNA): TGCAGTGCCTCCCGGACAGGGAGAACCGGGGAGCCGTTTTTT.

The count of this clonotype is one. Being one base from a much bigger clone, this may be a read error. V and J are TRBV27 and TRBJ2-7; D unclear. The CDR3 length is 12 residues. Looked up from germline, CDR1 is MNHEY and CDR2 is SMNVEV (reference sequence). Between the trimmed V and J ends, which lost 6 bases and 6 bases, there was a span of 12 bases. CDR3 sequence reads: CASSPPVVEQYF. In nucleotides, the CDR3 is TGTGCCAGCAGCCCGCCCGTGGTCGAGCAGTACTTC.

At least ten counts were recorded for this clonotype. The chain recombines TRBV6-5 with TRBJ2-7; no reliable D call. The CDR3 spans 13 residues. Germline CDR1 MNHEY, CDR2 SVGAGI. Trimming removed 2 bases from V and 2 bases from J, with 7 bases in between. CDR3 sequence: CASSYRFAYEQYF. CDR3 DNA sequence: TGTGCCAGCAGTTACAGGTTTGCCTACGAGCAGTACTTC.

This clonotype was counted ten times or more. The chain recombines TRBV20-1 with TRBJ2-2; 7 nucleotides align to TRBD2. V gave up 6 bases and J gave up 7 bases; unmatched junction bases: 20. Germline values: CDR1 DFQATT, CDR2 SNEGSKA (reference sequence). The CDR3 has 17 amino acids. The CDR3 region is CSAYPTSSGTMGGELFF. DNA for the CDR3: TGCAGTGCCTACCCTACGTCCTCCGGGACTATGGGCGGGGAGCTGTTTTTT.

The chain joins TRBV5-1 to TRBJ2-1; the match to TRBD2 covers 9 bases. The CDR3 has 16 amino acids. With V trimmed by 1 base and J by 0 bases, 2 bases remained unmatched. Germline-derived CDR1 and CDR2 are SGHRS and YFSETQ. This chain's CDR3 is CASSLNSGSSYNEQFF. CDR3 DNA: TGCGCCAGCAGCTTGAATAGCGGGAGCTCCTACAATGAGCAGTTCTTC. Together with reference TRBV5-1 and TRBJ2-1, the CDR3 gives the full variable domain: KAGVTQTPRYLIKTRGQQVTLSCSPISGHRSVSWYQQTPGQGLQFLFEYFSETQRNKGNFPGRFSGRQFSNSRSEMNVSTLELGDSALYLCASSLNSGSSYNEQFFGPGTRLTVL.